These 8 T cell receptor beta chains share one sample of origin, sequenced in a study of T cell repertoires in cytomegalovirus infection. TCRdb redid the calling of the reads with MiXCR, one entry per CDR3 protein. The table shows over 95,000 distinct CDR3 sequences, with 30% occurring only once. No antigen has been identified for these receptors. The starting material was CD8+ T cells from cultured PBMCs, obtained from culture after CMV antigen stimulation. All receptors come from a human donor in good health (CMV status not recorded). Some clones in this sample may be carry-over from other donors' samples.

This clonotype showed up just a few times. CDR3 protein: CASIGTGAQPQHF. The CDR3 nucleotides are TGTGCCAGCATTGGGACAGGGGCTCAGCCCCAGCATTTT. The chain combines TRBV6-1 with TRBJ1-5, with 10 bases matching TRBD1. J was trimmed by 6 bases and V by 7 bases; bases with no gene match: 3. Germline lookup yields CDR1 MNHNS and CDR2 SASEGT. The CDR3 runs 13 residues.

The J gene is TRBJ2-1, the V gene TRBV6-1, with D uncertain. Germline assignment: CDR1 MNHNS and CDR2 SASEGT. CDR3 length: 12 amino acids. V was cut by 0 bases and J by 8 bases, with 5 bases left in between. The CDR3 DNA reads as TGTGCCAGCAGTGAAGCGGTCCATGAGCAGTTCTTC. As protein: CASSEAVHEQFF.

In its sample, this clonotype was seen a few times. The gene calls are TRBV6-2 or TRBV6-3 and TRBJ2-1; tentatively, D is TRBD1 (6 bases). This CDR3 has 15 residues. V lost 5 bases and J 8 bases, leaving 19 bases between the germline ends. CDR1 and CDR2 (germline): MNHEY, SVGEGT. CDR3 residues: CASSTPIQGFDEQFF. The CDR3 coding sequence is TGTGCCAGCAGTACCCCCATACAGGGTTTCGATGAGCAGTTCTTC.

The V call is TRBV4-3, the J call TRBJ2-7, with TRBD2 identical over 11 bases. The V gene's germline CDR1 is LGHNA and CDR2 YSLEER. There are 18 residues in the CDR3. The V and J ends lost 0 bases and 6 bases, in that order; junction bases with no gene match: 13. CDR3 region: CASSQDSSGGPFLGEQYF. As DNA, the CDR3 is TGCGCCAGCAGCCAAGATTCTAGCGGGGGGCCGTTTCTCGGCGAGCAGTACTTC.

The chain carries TRBV4-2 and TRBJ1-2, with TRBD1 matching over 9 bases. Germline trimming cut 3 bases from V and 4 bases from J; bases unmatched to any gene: 6. The CDR3 runs to 15 residues. In germline, CDR1 is LGHNA, CDR2 YNFKEQ. The CDR3 sequence: CASSHRTGDLYGYTF. In DNA form, the CDR3 reads TGTGCCAGCAGCCACAGGACAGGGGACCTCTATGGCTACACCTTC.

This clonotype has ten or more counts. This sequence joins TRBV12-3 or TRBV12-4 and TRBJ2-2, with 9 nucleotides matching TRBD1. This CDR3 comprises 18 residues. V was pared by 4 bases and J by 1 base, with 10 bases of the junction left unmatched. The chain's CDR3 is CASSYFISDRGNTGELFF. The CDR3 region has the DNA TGTGCCAGCAGTTATTTTATTTCGGACAGGGGGAACACCGGGGAGCTGTTTTTT.

The chain links TRBV6-5 to TRBJ2-2; TRBD1 or TRBD2 may be the D gene (6 bases each). V lost 7 bases and J 3 bases, leaving 9 bases between the germline ends. CDR3 length: 13 residues. CDR1 and CDR2 from the germline V gene are MNHEY and SVGAGI. The CDR3 DNA reads as TGTGCCAGCACTGGGGGGCACACCGGGGAGCTGTTTTTT. It encodes CASTGGHTGELFF.

V usage is TRBV5-6 and J usage is TRBJ2-5; possible D gene TRBD2, 5 bases. Trimming took 0 bases from V and 1 from J, leaving 10 bases between them. Germline V gene sequence: CDR1 SGHDT, CDR2 YYEEEE. The CDR3 has 15 amino acids. CDR3 sequence reads: CASSLGREIQETQYF. CDR3 coding DNA: TGTGCCAGCAGCTTGGGACGGGAAATCCAAGAGACCCAGTACTTC. Looking up the rest from reference TRBV5-6 and TRBJ2-5 gives the full variable domain: DAGVTQSPTHLIKTRGQQVTLRCSPKSGHDTVSWYQQALGQGPQFIFQYYEEEERQRGNFPDRFSGHQFPNYSSELNVNALLLGDSALYLCASSLGREIQETQYFGPGTRLLVL.